This paragraph covers one T cell receptor (beta chain) sequence. In the same sample, other DNA sequences code for this CDR3. Trimming took 3 bases from V and 0 from J, leaving 3 bases between them. The CDR3 extends over 12 amino acids. In germline, CDR1 is KGHSH, CDR2 LQKENI. The data belong to a study of blood T cell repertoires in COVID-19. TCRdb's table, derived via immunoSEQ multiplex PCR, lists solely in-frame clones and lacks some. The table includes approximately 240,000 clones, 65% to 85% detected once. What was sequenced was peripheral blood. The V call is TRBV18, the J call TRBJ2-7; D not certain. The sequence was collected from a human donor in a cohort sampled during active COVID-19. CDR3 in amino acids: CASSPSSYEQYF. As DNA, the CDR3 is TGTGCCAGCTCACCCTCCTCCTACGAGCAGTACTTC. Together with reference TRBV18 and TRBJ2-7, the CDR3 gives the full variable domain: NAGVMQNPRHLVRRRGQEARLRCSPMKGHSHVYWYRQLPEEGLKFMVYLQKENIIDESGMPKERFSAEFPKEGPSILRIQQVVRGDSAAYFCASSPSSYEQYFGPGTRLTVT.